Below, 4 T cell receptor beta chains from the same sample are listed, as sequenced in a study of cytomegalovirus exposure and HLA in healthy donors. The PCR was carried out with 60 Vbeta primers and 13 Jbeta primers. TCRdb keeps only in-frame clones here, not all; method: immunoSEQ multiplex PCR. Of 100,000 to 150,000 clones in the sample, 81% were seen once. The sample taken for sequencing was PBMCs. These receptor sequences come from a man younger than 30 in good health and CMV-seronegative.

This chain joins TRBV4-1 and TRBJ2-2; tentative D call: TRBD1 (7 bases). The CDR3 length is 16 residues. The V and J ends lost 2 bases and 5 bases respectively, with 15 bases between them. Germline CDR1 is MGHRA and CDR2 is YSYEKL. The CDR3 bases are TGCGCCAGCAGCCAACAGGGGGGATTGGGGACCGGGGAGCTGTTTTTT. This codes for CASSQQGGLGTGELFF.

This clone was detected only once. This sequence joins TRBV6-1 and TRBJ1-1; 8 nucleotides line up with TRBD1. Germline CDR1 MNHNS, CDR2 SASEGT. V shed 3 bases and J 4 bases; nucleotides not matched to a gene: 4. This CDR3 is built from 14 residues. DNA for the CDR3: TGTGCCAGCAGTGAGAGAACAGGGGGCACTGAAGCTTTCTTT. This sequence encodes CASSERTGGTEAFF.

This clone was seen only a few times. This chain connects TRBV5-1 to TRBJ2-1; 7 bases agree with TRBD2. Germline V gene sequence: CDR1 SGHRS, CDR2 YFSETQ. V was pared by 2 bases and J by 2 bases, with 1 base of the junction left unmatched. This CDR3 has 14 amino acids. The CDR3 DNA reads as TGCGCCAGCAGCTTCGGGGGGACCTACAATGAGCAGTTCTTC. Encoded protein: CASSFGGTYNEQFF.

V usage is TRBV7-2 and J usage is TRBJ2-7, with TRBD2 as a possible D gene (5 bases). The CDR3 has 14 residues. Germline CDR1 and CDR2: SGHTA and FQGNSA. With 4 bases removed from V and 6 bases from J, the gap between germline ends came to 16 bases. DNA for the CDR3: TGTGCCAGCAGCTGGATGGTCCTTGCGGGCGAGCAGTACTTC. Translating it yields CASSWMVLAGEQYF.